This T cell receptor (beta chain) was sequenced for a study of cytomegalovirus exposure and HLA in healthy donors. Study findings and constraints: A cluster of highly shared sequence variants was likely a sequencing artifact. One later analysis reportedly identified an Asian-associated ancestry cluster that showed fewer N-insertions than the approximately 700-donor mean. In vitro work confirmed that a few CMV-associated chains recognize CMV antigens.

Samples came from healthy bone marrow donors. This PCR relied on a set of 60 Vbeta primers and 13 Jbeta primers. Only in-frame clones appear in the TCRdb table, and some are missing; sequencing was by immunoSEQ multiplex PCR. The table records approximately 100,000 clones, around 76% of them present only once. Note on this clone: Its antigen remains unidentified.

The sample taken for sequencing was PBMCs. This sequence was found in a woman aged 50 to 60 in good health and CMV-seropositive.

The CDR3 DNA reads TGCGCCAGCAGCTTGGAAGGCAGGGTGGCCACCGGGGAGCTGTTTTTT. Translating gives CASSLEGRVATGELFF. The chain is built from TRBV5-1 and TRBJ2-2, with D tentatively TRBD1 (5 bases). Per the germline V gene, CDR1 is SGHRS and CDR2 is YFSETQ. The CDR3 is made up of 16 amino acids. Trimming removed 0 bases from V and 4 bases from J, with 13 bases in between.